One sample yielded the 18 T cell receptor beta chains listed below, sequenced in a study of blood T cell repertoires in COVID-19 (dated by TCRdb to the early 2020s). Library preparation employed the immunoSEQ multiplex PCR assay. Drawn from immuneACCESS, this table holds only the in-frame rearrangements with V and J called that TCRdb kept. Clones are partly lost; checked studies trace under half to an unresolved V gene and leave the rest unexplained. The sample table shows over 250,000 clones, and approximately 88% are seen once. Over 1.1% of the sample is held by the ten biggest clonotypes. The source material was peripheral blood. These receptors all stem from a human donor with COVID-19, enrolled during active disease. The donor label of this sample is uncertain.

This chain joins TRBV3-1 (or the pseudogene TRBV3-2) and TRBJ2-4; maybe TRBD2 (5 bases). Per the germline V gene, CDR1 is LGHDT and CDR2 is YNNKEL (reference sequence). Trimming shortened V by 1 base and J by 16 bases, and 20 bases separated the two germline ends. The CDR3 is 14 amino acids. The CDR3 loop reads CASSQGAMTNHLYF. CDR3 sequence (DNA): TGTGCCAGCAGCCAAGGAGCGATGACTAATCACCTATACTTC.

Turning to this clone: This is likely a read error, given that the CDR3 carries no conserved phenylalanine or tryptophan at its end. No DNA is shown, since the ends of the CDR3 on it are uncertain; the CDR3 is the one TCRdb lists. CDR3: CASSTTATGALWL. The V and J genes are TRBV12-3 or TRBV12-4 and TRBJ1-2; TRBD1 is taken as the D call from the table, unchecked against the DNA. The CDR3 totals 13 residues, both ends included.

The chain carries TRBV11-3 and TRBJ2-5; a possible D gene is TRBD1 (6 bases). Per the germline V gene, CDR1 is SGHNT and CDR2 is YENEEA. V lost 1 base to trimming and J lost 5 bases, with 14 bases between them. CDR3 length equals 15 residues. CDR3: CASSLGTGSRETQYF. CDR3 DNA sequence: TGTGCCAGCAGCTTAGGCACAGGGTCCAGGGAGACCCAGTACTTC.

CDR3 amino acids: CSASVGGRSYNEQFF. CDR3 nucleotides: TGCAGTGCTAGTGTCGGCGGGAGATCATACAATGAGCAGTTCTTC. V gene TRBV20-1 combines with J gene TRBJ2-1; 7 nucleotides line up with TRBD2. V shed 3 bases, J shed 4 bases, and the junction held 9 bases outside the gene matches. There are 15 residues in the CDR3. Germline V CDR1 and CDR2: DFQATT, SNEGSKA (reference sequence).

The chain uses TRBV9 and TRBJ1-1; no reliable D call. This CDR3 comprises 13 residues. Germline lookup yields CDR1 SGDLS and CDR2 YYNGEE. V was clipped by 0 bases and J by 3 bases, with 6 bases between them. The CDR3 spells CASSVGPDTEAFF. The CDR3 bases are TGTGCCAGCAGCGTAGGCCCGGACACTGAAGCTTTCTTT.

The V and J genes are TRBV7-9 and TRBJ2-7; D is perhaps TRBD1 (6 bases). The CDR3 sequence is 16 residues long. Germline values: CDR1 SEHNR, CDR2 FQNEAQ (reference sequence). Trimming removed 2 bases from V and 3 bases from J, with 17 bases in between. CDR3 residues: CASSLSRDIFYYEQYF. CDR3 nucleotide sequence: TGTGCCAGCAGCTTAAGTAGGGACATCTTTTACTACGAGCAGTACTTC. Combining the CDR3 with reference TRBV7-9 and TRBJ2-7 gives the whole variable domain DTGVSQNPRHKITKRGQNVTFRCDPISEHNRLYWYRQTLGQGPEFLTYFQNEAQLEKSRLLSDRFSAERPKGSFSTLEIQRTEQGDSAMYLCASSLSRDIFYYEQYFGPGTRLTVT.

The rearrangement links TRBV7-2 to TRBJ2-3; no firm D call. The CDR3 length is 14 residues. Germline lookup yields CDR1 SGHTA and CDR2 FQGNSA. With 3 bases removed from V and 2 bases from J, the gap between germline ends came to 9 bases. CDR3 in DNA: TGTGCCAGCAGCTTTCGGCAGGCCACAGATACGCAGTATTTT. The encoded protein is CASSFRQATDTQYF.

This rearrangement joins TRBV9 to TRBJ2-3, with D possibly TRBD1 on 6 matching bases. CDR1 and CDR2 from the germline V gene are SGDLS and YYNGEE. This CDR3 contains 16 residues. V was trimmed by 0 bases and J by 0 bases, leaving 11 bases between them. CDR3 amino acids: CASSVEGVLSTDTQYF. Here the CDR3 DNA reads TGTGCCAGCAGCGTAGAGGGGGTATTGAGCACAGATACGCAGTATTTT.

The chain has TRBV5-1 and TRBJ2-3; 7 positions agree with TRBD2. The CDR3 extends over 15 amino acids. V lost 0 bases to trimming and J lost 4 bases; unmatched junction nucleotides: 5. From germline, CDR1 is SGHRS and CDR2 YFSETQ. The CDR3 DNA sequence: TGCGCCAGCAGCTTGGCCGGACTAGTGGCAGATACGCAGTATTTT. Translated, it gives CASSLAGLVADTQYF.

V gene TRBV19 combines with J gene TRBJ1-2; 7 positions match TRBD1. The CDR3 totals 14 residues. Unmatched junction bases numbered 14, after V lost 8 bases and J lost 8 bases. Germline V gene data show CDR1 as LNHDA and CDR2 as SQIVND (reference sequence). The CDR3 sequence: CASQRDRAWYGYTF. CDR3 coding DNA: TGTGCCAGTCAAAGAGACAGGGCGTGGTACGGCTACACCTTC.

The genes are TRBV6-1 and TRBJ2-1, with D unresolved. The V gene's germline CDR1 is MNHNS and CDR2 SASEGT. CDR3 length: 13 amino acids. Trimming removed 1 base at V and 4 bases at J, with 5 bases between. CDR3 sequence (DNA): TGTGCCAGCAGTGAAGGGCGGTACAATGAGCAGTTCTTC. This gives the protein CASSEGRYNEQFF.

The rearrangement uses TRBV21-1 and TRBJ2-1; the table's D call of TRBD2 was not tested on the DNA. TRBV21-1 is given as a pseudogene. This CDR3 comprises 19 residues. The CDR3 protein is CASSRGLAGGPNPYNEQFF. Here the CDR3 DNA reads TGTGCCAGCAGCCGGGGACTAGCGGGAGGGCCTAACCCCTACAATGAGCAGTTCTTC.

This clone was seen once. The chain couples TRBV28 to TRBJ2-7; no firm D call. The CDR3 has 11 amino acids. Germline lookup yields CDR1 MDHEN and CDR2 SYDVKM. Trimming stripped 10 bases from V and 0 bases from J, with 7 bases between. DNA for the CDR3: TGTGCCACGCGAGACTCCTACGAGCAGTACTTC. Translating it yields CATRDSYEQYF.

This clone was counted only a few times. CDR3 coding DNA: TGTGCCAGCAATACTGGACTAGCGGGAGAATACGAGCAGTACTTC. This codes for CASNTGLAGEYEQYF. This sequence joins TRBV7-8 and TRBJ2-7; 13 bases match TRBD2. The V gene end was trimmed by 7 bases and the J gene end by 4 bases; junction bases not matched to a gene: 7. The CDR3 has 15 residues. The germline CDR1 and CDR2 sequences are SGHVS and FQNEAQ.

The chain has TRBV29-1 and TRBJ1-2; D gene ambiguous. Germline-derived CDR1 and CDR2 are SQVTM and ANQGSEA. Between the trimmed V and J ends, which lost 5 bases and 4 bases, there was a span of 17 bases. The CDR3 consists of 14 residues. The CDR3 is CSVPRTRGPYGYTF. The CDR3 DNA is TGCAGCGTTCCAAGGACCCGGGGTCCCTATGGCTACACCTTC.

This chain links TRBV18 with TRBJ2-2; 7 bases are shared with TRBD2. Per the germline V gene, CDR1 is KGHSH and CDR2 is LQKENI. V trimming: 2 bases; J trimming: 1 base; junction bases outside the gene matches: 4. The CDR3 runs 16 residues. Written as DNA, the CDR3 is TGTGCCAGCTCACCAGCGGGAGCCCAGAACACCGGGGAGCTGTTTTTT. Translated: CASSPAGAQNTGELFF.

The chain links TRBV9 to TRBJ1-3; D possibly corresponds to TRBD1 (6 bases). V lost 4 bases to trimming and J lost 3 bases, with 14 bases between them. CDR3 length equals 15 residues. The germline CDR1 and CDR2 sequences are SGDLS and YYNGEE. The DNA of the CDR3 is TGTGCCAGCAGCCTCGGTCGGACAGTTGGAAACACCATATATTTT. Protein sequence: CASSLGRTVGNTIYF. Looking up the rest from reference TRBV9 and TRBJ1-3 gives the full variable domain: DSGVTQTPKHLITATGQRVTLRCSPRSGDLSVYWYQQSLDQGLQFLIQYYNGEERAKGNILERFSAQQFPDLHSELNLSSLELGDSALYFCASSLGRTVGNTIYFGEGSWLTVV.

The rearrangement links TRBV3-1 (or the pseudogene TRBV3-2) to TRBJ2-1; 10 bases line up with TRBD2. With V trimmed by 3 bases and J by 8 bases, 10 bases remained unmatched. Per the germline V gene, CDR1 is LGHDT and CDR2 is YNNKEL (reference sequence). This CDR3 is built from 16 residues. The CDR3 coding sequence is TGTGCCAGCAGCCACTCCATAGCGGGAGGTCAGGATGAGCAGTTCTTC. Protein: CASSHSIAGGQDEQFF.